This T cell receptor beta chain was profiled in a study of blood T cell repertoires in COVID-19. Study-wide background: Researchers got acute and convalescent COVID-19 samples from the United States, Italy and Spain. Sources were T cells, B-cell-depleted T cells, or PBMCs; the material itself was cDNA or gDNA.

Under the authors' procedure: Nucleated cell number was recorded as an estimate derived from reference gene primer amplification. The assay was immunoSEQ multiplex PCR, and TCRdb's table has in-frame clones only and misses some. That table supplies the V and J calls and clone size; D and trimming were determined from the DNA. The repertoire holds a few hundred thousand clones, with about 86% as singletons. Germline V gives CDR1 MNHNY, CDR2 SVGAGI (reference sequence). The V gene lost 6 bases and the J gene lost 5 bases, with 16 bases spanning the gap. The CDR3 has 15 residues. The TCR comes from a woman between 50 and 59 years old with acute or convalescent COVID-19. This chain uses TRBV6-6 with TRBJ1-4; tentatively, D is TRBD1 (5 bases). Sequencing input: peripheral blood. CDR3 nucleotide sequence: TGTGCCAGCAGCCGCGGGACCGTAAGCAATGAAAAACTGTTTTTT. Protein product: CASSRGTVSNEKLFF.